This TCR beta chain was captured by sequencing in a study of shared clonotypes between healthy human individuals. The CDR3 sequence is 14 residues long. V lost 1 base and J 7 bases, leaving 10 bases between the germline ends. In germline, CDR1 is SGHAT, CDR2 FQNNGV. CD8 cells regarded as naive lacked CD45RO, were positively chosen for CCR7, and omitted terminally differentiated effector memory CD45RA+ cells. The donor population consisted of healthy HIV-negative adults with no recent acute infections or vaccinations. In the original processing: Filtering was not the same, since immunoSEQ gave junction-only sequences without quality scores. Generated by immunoSEQ multiplex PCR, the TCRdb table keeps only in-frame clones and is missing some. V and J calls and clone size are given by that table; D and trimming were obtained from the DNA. There are more than 2 million clones in the sample; roughly 95% occur only once, and 0.85% to 1.3% lies in the top ten.

Source material: naive CD8+ T cells sorted from blood. The sequence was collected from a young man in good health. The rearrangement uses TRBV11-2 and TRBJ1-4; D is ambiguous. The CDR3 nucleotides read TGTGCCAGCAGCTTAGGGACTTCTGCTGAAAAACTGTTTTTT. The encoded protein is CASSLGTSAEKLFF.